This entry is about one TCR beta chain. Its specificity is unknown. Method: immunoSEQ multiplex PCR; TCRdb's copy keeps in-frame clones and lacks some. The repertoire holds fewer than 35,000 clones, with about 89% as singletons. This sample is part of a study of T cells in localized non-small cell lung cancer. Study outcomes and limitations: Maximal T cell clonality occurred in uninvolved adjacent lung, with tumor ranking below it.

This sample comprised peripheral blood, obtained before any cancer treatment. The origin of this receptor is a female donor of 60 years or more with stage I lung adenocarcinoma.

CDR3 residues: CASSSGQQDGYTF. In nucleotides, the CDR3 is TGTGCCAGCAGTTCTGGGCAGCAGGATGGCTACACCTTC. V is TRBV7-9 and J is TRBJ1-2; D is uncertain. CDR3 length: 13 amino acids. V dropped 6 bases and J dropped 6 bases, with 14 bases sitting between them. In germline, CDR1 is SEHNR, CDR2 FQNEAQ (reference sequence).